These 9 T cell receptor beta chains were all obtained from the same sample, sequenced in a study of cytomegalovirus exposure and HLA in healthy donors. The PCR ran on 60 Vbeta and 13 Jbeta primers. Data came from immunoSEQ multiplex PCR; TCRdb stores just in-frame clones and leaves some out. The sample shows some 200,000 clones, and 6.5% sits with its ten largest clones. The specimen sequenced was PBMCs. These TCRs come from a young man in good health and CMV-seronegative.

V is TRBV19 and J is TRBJ2-4; D is unresolved. Germline V gene sequence: CDR1 LNHDA, CDR2 SQIVND (reference sequence). The V end was cut by 2 bases, the J end by 0 bases, with 11 bases between. The length of the CDR3 is 16 residues. CDR3 amino acids: CASSIHNILAKNIQYF. In nucleotides, the CDR3 is TGTGCCAGTAGTATACATAACATTCTAGCCAAAAACATTCAGTACTTC.

This chain links TRBV27 with TRBJ1-1, with D possibly TRBD1 on 5 matching bases. Germline CDR1 MNHEY, CDR2 SMNVEV (reference sequence). The V gene lost 3 bases and the J gene lost 11 bases, with 16 bases spanning the gap. The CDR3 extends over 13 amino acids. In DNA form, the CDR3 reads TGTGCCAGCAGTTTCTCATCCGGGACTGGGGCTTTCTTT. This encodes CASSFSSGTGAFF.

The J gene is TRBJ2-7, the V gene TRBV6-6; 10 bases are a match to TRBD1. Germline CDR1 reads MNHNY; CDR2 reads SVGAGI (reference sequence). CDR3 size: 16 residues. The V and J ends lost 2 bases and 6 bases, in that order; junction bases with no gene match: 10. The CDR3 sequence: CASSYEGETGGSEQYF. CDR3 sequence (DNA): TGTGCCAGCAGTTACGAGGGGGAGACAGGGGGCAGCGAGCAGTACTTC.

In DNA form, the CDR3 reads TGTGCCAGTAGCAACAGGGGCGGGACCGGGGAGCTGTTTTTT. Encoded protein: CASSNRGGTGELFF. The V gene is TRBV19, the J gene TRBJ2-2, with 7 bases identical to TRBD1. CDR3 length: 14 amino acids. Germline trimming cut 6 bases from V and 5 bases from J; bases unmatched to any gene: 6. Germline loops: CDR1 LNHDA, CDR2 SQIVND (reference sequence).

This chain uses TRBV19 with TRBJ2-7; 7 bases are shared with TRBD1. V gave up 6 bases and J gave up 5 bases; unmatched junction bases: 4. The germline CDR1 and CDR2 sequences are LNHDA and SQIVND (reference sequence). The CDR3 is 12 residues long. The CDR3 nucleotides are TGTGCCAGTAGGGGACAGCTCCACGAGCAGTACTTC. Protein sequence: CASRGQLHEQYF.

The rearrangement uses TRBV19 and TRBJ1-1; the D is unclear. This CDR3 spans 12 amino acids. CDR1 and CDR2 (germline): LNHDA, SQIVND (reference sequence). V shed 11 bases and J shed 4 bases, with 14 bases lying between them. CDR3 in DNA: TGTGCCGTGATTATCAGGCCCACTGAAGCTTTCTTT. Protein sequence: CAVIIRPTEAFF.

This rearrangement joins TRBV4-2 to TRBJ2-7; 11 bases line up with TRBD2. Germline V lookup: CDR1 LGHNA, CDR2 YNFKEQ. After removal of 0 bases from V and 4 bases from J, the junction contained 2 bases not matched to a gene. The CDR3 extends over 15 amino acids. Written as DNA, the CDR3 is TGTGCCAGCAGCCAAGATGGGACTAGCGGATACGAGCAGTACTTC. Protein sequence: CASSQDGTSGYEQYF.

The rearrangement joins TRBV19 to TRBJ1-5; maybe TRBD1 (6 bases). This CDR3 is built from 15 residues. Per germline, CDR1 LNHDA and CDR2 SQIVND (reference sequence). V dropped 5 bases and J dropped 7 bases, with 18 bases sitting between them. CDR3 nucleotide sequence: TGTGCCAGTAGTCTCCAACAGGGCGGGTGGCAGCCCCAGCATTTT. It encodes CASSLQQGGWQPQHF.

The chain carries TRBV10-2 and TRBJ2-6; weak D call: TRBD2 (6 bases). This CDR3 is built from 17 residues. Per germline, CDR1 WSHSY and CDR2 SAAADI. V lost 2 bases and J lost 0, with 11 bases in between. The CDR3 here is CASSEPGGISGANVLTF. DNA of the CDR3: TGCGCCAGCAGTGAGCCCGGAGGGATCTCTGGGGCCAACGTCCTGACTTTC.